Each of the 22 T cell receptor beta chains below was sequenced from the same sample in a study of shared T cell receptors in the human thymus. Repertoires were generated with immunoSEQ multiplex PCR, while TCRdb's copy carries only in-frame clones and drops some. The table has about 660,000 clones, about 90% seen once; the top ten hold roughly 0.0087%. The same sample was also used in a study of human thymus T cells.

Sequencing input: thymocytes. These receptors came from a boy in the first two years of life with a congenital heart defect.

The chain employs TRBV5-1 and TRBJ2-6; no clear D gene. From germline, CDR1 is SGHRS and CDR2 YFSETQ. The CDR3 spans 12 residues. V lost 9 bases to trimming and J lost 0 bases, with 4 bases between them. The CDR3 coding sequence is TGCGCCACCCACTCTGGGGCCAACGTCCTGACTTTC. Its protein is CATHSGANVLTF.

This clone came up a few times. This chain connects TRBV28 to TRBJ1-4; 10 bases match TRBD1. CDR1 is MDHEN, CDR2 SYDVKM, per germline. Losses at the gene ends were 7 bases for V and 2 bases for J; bases not matched to a gene: 10. The length of the CDR3 is 17 residues. Here the CDR3 DNA reads TGTGCCAGCAAACGAGACAGGGGGCTTAGTACTAATGAAAAACTGTTTTTT. This encodes CASKRDRGLSTNEKLFF. Full variable domain (remainder filled in from reference TRBV28 and TRBJ1-4): DVKVTQSSRYLVKRTGEKVFLECVQDMDHENMFWYRQDPGLGLRLIYFSYDVKMKEKGDIPEGYSVSREKKERFSLILESASTNQTSMYLCASKRDRGLSTNEKLFFGSGTQLSVL.

For the CDR3, the DNA is TGTGCCAGCAGTTATCGGGGATCTGGTGAGCAGTTCTTC. Translating it yields CASSYRGSGEQFF. The chain carries TRBV6-5 and TRBJ2-1, with a weak D call TRBD2 (5 bases). There are 13 residues in the CDR3. V lost 3 bases and J 9 bases, leaving 12 bases between the germline ends. The germline gives CDR1 MNHEY, CDR2 SVGAGI.

This chain joins TRBV6-6 and TRBJ1-5; a possible D gene is TRBD1 (6 bases). The germline V and J ends were trimmed by 6 bases and 5 bases, with 17 bases remaining between them. Germline V gene data show CDR1 as MNHNY and CDR2 as SVGAGI (reference sequence). CDR3 length equals 15 residues. Here the CDR3 reads CASRGGAPEDQPQHF. The CDR3 nucleotides are TGTGCCAGCAGGGGGGGGGCACCAGAGGATCAGCCCCAGCATTTT.

This chain joins TRBV11-2 and TRBJ1-3; the D gene is possibly TRBD1 (5 bases). The CDR3 consists of 19 residues. Germline CDR1 reads SGHAT; CDR2 reads FQNNGV. Trimming took 5 bases from V and 0 from J, leaving 23 bases between them. CDR3: CASSPRLPQVYSSGNTIYF. CDR3 DNA sequence: TGTGCCAGCAGCCCCCGCCTCCCACAGGTTTATTCCTCTGGAAACACCATATATTTT.

The chain couples TRBV30 to TRBJ2-4, with a possible D match to TRBD2 (5 bases). The CDR3 runs 12 residues. The V end lost 5 bases, the J end lost 8 bases, and 13 bases lay between the germline ends. CDR1 is GTSNPN, CDR2 SVGIG, per germline (reference sequence). The CDR3 sequence is CAWARAPDIQYF. CDR3 sequence (DNA): TGTGCCTGGGCGAGGGCACCCGACATTCAGTACTTC. Drawing the rest from reference TRBV30 and TRBJ2-4, the complete variable domain is SQTIHQWPATLVQPVGSPLSLECTVEGTSNPNLYWYRQAAGRGLQLLFYSVGIGQISSEVPQNLSASRPQDRQFILSSKKLLLSDSGFYLCAWARAPDIQYFGAGTRLSVL.

CDR3: CASSFRGVIGRATEEQFF. The CDR3 nucleotides are TGCGCCAGCAGCTTTCGGGGTGTTATCGGGAGGGCCACAGAGGAGCAGTTCTTC. The V call is TRBV5-1, the J call TRBJ2-1, with 8 bases lining up with TRBD2. After removal of 2 bases from V and 10 bases from J, the junction contained 20 bases not matched to a gene. CDR1 and CDR2 (germline): SGHRS, YFSETQ. The CDR3 length is 18 residues.

The V call is TRBV14, the J call TRBJ1-1; the D is unclear. V lost 1 base, J lost 5 bases, and 11 bases lay in between. The CDR3 spans 14 residues. CDR1 SGHDN and CDR2 FVKESK come from the germline V gene. The CDR3 region has the DNA TGTGCCAGCAGCCAAGGAAAATGGAGGACTGAAGCTTTCTTT. Its translation: CASSQGKWRTEAFF. The variable domain in full, completed from reference TRBV14 and TRBJ1-1, reads EAGVTQFPSHSVIEKGQTVTLRCDPISGHDNLYWYRRVMGKEIKFLLHFVKESKQDESGMPNNRFLAERTGGTYSTLKVQPAELEDSGVYFCASSQGKWRTEAFFGQGTRLTVV.

This clone was counted only a few times. This chain joins TRBV28 and TRBJ2-7, with D possibly being TRBD1 (6 bases). There are 13 residues in the CDR3. V lost 8 bases to trimming and J lost 5 bases, with 16 bases between them. Germline V gene lookup returns CDR1 MDHEN and CDR2 SYDVKM. In DNA form, the CDR3 reads TGTGCCAGCGCTGACTTCAGGGGACACGAGCAGTACTTC. This gives the protein CASADFRGHEQYF.

The chain recombines TRBV6-1 with TRBJ1-4; the D is unclear. CDR1 MNHNS and CDR2 SASEGT come from the germline V gene. The CDR3 has 15 amino acids. Trimming took 2 bases from V and 5 from J, leaving 12 bases between them. The CDR3 loop is CASSEFIPENEKLFF. The CDR3 DNA reads as TGTGCCAGCAGTGAATTTATCCCGGAGAATGAAAAACTGTTTTTT.

This clone was recorded a few times. The junction and the germline gene differ at one end; a read error may be behind it. The V and J genes are TRBV10-2 and TRBJ1-4; 7 bases are shared with TRBD1. Germline loops: CDR1 WSHSY, CDR2 SAAADI. The CDR3 spans 16 residues. This CDR3 reads CASGEGQEPTNEKLFF. CDR3 DNA sequence: TGCGCCAGCGGTGAAGGACAGGAGCCAACTAATGAAAAACTGTTTTTT.

This clone appeared a single time. This chain uses TRBV28 with TRBJ2-7; a weak D match, TRBD1 (5 bases). This CDR3 spans 15 amino acids. The V gene lost 2 bases and the J gene lost 9 bases, with 20 bases spanning the gap. From germline, CDR1 is MDHEN and CDR2 SYDVKM. The CDR3 DNA reads as TGTGCCAGCAGTTTAGGTCAGGGAAGGTCTAGAAGGCAGTACTTC. This translates into CASSLGQGRSRRQYF.

This clone was observed a single time. The rearrangement uses TRBV15 and TRBJ2-3; 8 nucleotides line up with TRBD2. Germline CDR1 reads LNHNV; CDR2 reads YYDKDF (reference sequence). The CDR3 extends over 17 amino acids. After removal of 1 base from V and 7 bases from J, the junction contained 13 bases not matched to a gene. The CDR3, as DNA: TGTGCCACCAGCAGAGTGGGTCGGGAGGGGGGTGAGAATACGCAGTATTTT. As protein: CATSRVGREGGENTQYF.

V gene TRBV19 combines with J gene TRBJ1-6, with D tentatively TRBD1 (5 bases). Trimming shortened V by 6 bases and J by 8 bases, and 14 bases separated the two germline ends. Germline values: CDR1 LNHDA, CDR2 SQIVND (reference sequence). There are 14 residues in the CDR3. CDR3 sequence reads: CASSGGSSHSPLHF. The DNA for the CDR3 is TGTGCCAGTAGCGGGGGTTCATCGCATTCACCCCTCCACTTT.

This clone was recorded only once. The genes are TRBV10-3 and TRBJ2-6; weak D call: TRBD2 (5 bases). Trimming pared 4 bases from V and 0 bases from J, leaving 10 bases between. Germline lookup yields CDR1 ENHRY and CDR2 SYGVKD. The CDR3 consists of 16 residues. In nucleotides, the CDR3 is TGTGCCATCAGTGGAGAGGGTTCCTCTGGGGCCAACGTCCTGACTTTC. Translated: CAISGEGSSGANVLTF.

The chain uses TRBV14 and TRBJ1-1, with a tentative D call TRBD1 (6 bases). Trimming shortened V by 1 base and J by 0 bases, and 18 bases separated the two germline ends. This CDR3 has 18 amino acids. From germline, CDR1 is SGHDN and CDR2 FVKESK. The CDR3 protein is CASSQGGQLPFMNTEAFF. The CDR3 DNA sequence: TGTGCCAGCAGCCAAGGAGGACAGCTACCTTTCATGAACACTGAAGCTTTCTTT.

V usage is TRBV4-1 and J usage is TRBJ2-3; 9 bases agree with TRBD2. CDR3 size: 15 residues. The V segment lost 4 bases and the J segment 4 bases; nucleotides outside the gene matches: 6. The germline V gene has CDR1 MGHRA and CDR2 YSYEKL. CDR3 region: CASSLVLAGPDTQYF. The CDR3 DNA reads as TGCGCCAGCAGCCTTGTACTAGCGGGCCCAGATACGCAGTATTTT.

The V and J genes are TRBV7-9 and TRBJ1-2, with 9 nucleotides matching TRBD1. V lost 4 bases to trimming and J lost 1 base; unmatched junction nucleotides: 1. Germline loops: CDR1 SEHNR, CDR2 FQNEAQ (reference sequence). The CDR3 covers 14 residues. The CDR3 DNA reads as TGTGCCAGCAGCTCGACAGGGGGTAACTATGGCTACACCTTC. This sequence encodes CASSSTGGNYGYTF.

This clone has just one count. V gene TRBV27 combines with J gene TRBJ2-7; no definite D call. The germline V gene has CDR1 MNHEY and CDR2 SMNVEV (reference sequence). The CDR3 is made up of 15 amino acids. The V and J ends lost 3 bases and 2 bases respectively, with 14 bases between them. CDR3 residues: CASSFYPPTTYEQYF. CDR3 nucleotides: TGTGCCAGCAGTTTTTATCCTCCCACTACCTACGAGCAGTACTTC.

The chain joins TRBV5-8 to TRBJ2-7; 9 nucleotides line up with TRBD2. The length of the CDR3 is 15 residues. V lost 1 base to trimming and J lost 2 bases; unmatched junction nucleotides: 4. The germline CDR1 and CDR2 sequences are SGHTS and YDEGEE. This CDR3 reads CASSLPTSGTYEQYF. For the CDR3, the DNA is TGTGCCAGCAGCTTGCCGACTAGCGGAACCTACGAGCAGTACTTC.

The rearrangement links TRBV7-9 to TRBJ1-1, with 8 bases aligning to TRBD1. CDR1 and CDR2 from the germline V gene are SEHNR and FQNEAQ (reference sequence). The junction had 5 bases not matched to a gene; V was cut back by 5 bases and J by 0 bases. The CDR3 is 15 amino acids. The CDR3 loop is CASSDRGGVNTEAFF. In DNA form, the CDR3 reads TGTGCCAGCAGCGACAGGGGCGGGGTGAACACTGAAGCTTTCTTT.

The J gene is TRBJ1-4, the V gene TRBV5-1; D unresolved. Trimming stripped 0 bases from V and 12 bases from J, with 12 bases between. The CDR3 has 13 amino acids. Germline V lookup: CDR1 SGHRS, CDR2 YFSETQ. In DNA form, the CDR3 reads TGCGCCAGCAGCTTGGCCGACGGGGTTGAACTGTTTTTT. This sequence encodes CASSLADGVELFF.